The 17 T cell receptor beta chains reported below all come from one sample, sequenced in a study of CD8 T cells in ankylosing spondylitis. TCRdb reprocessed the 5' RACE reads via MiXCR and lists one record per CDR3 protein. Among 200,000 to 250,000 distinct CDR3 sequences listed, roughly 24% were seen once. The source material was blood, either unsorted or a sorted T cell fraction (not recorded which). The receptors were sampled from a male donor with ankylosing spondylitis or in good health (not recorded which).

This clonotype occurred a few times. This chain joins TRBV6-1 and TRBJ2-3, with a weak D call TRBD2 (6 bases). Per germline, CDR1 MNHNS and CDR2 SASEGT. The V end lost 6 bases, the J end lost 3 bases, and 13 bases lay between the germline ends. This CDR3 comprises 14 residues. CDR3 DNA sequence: TGTGCCAGCAGACACCTAGCGAGGACAGATACGCAGTATTTT. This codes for CASRHLARTDTQYF.

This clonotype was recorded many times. The CDR3 loop reads CASSLDSTSGGTEAFF. The CDR3 DNA follows: TGTGCCAGCAGCTTAGATTCGACCTCCGGGGGCACTGAAGCTTTCTTT. The genes are TRBV7-2 and TRBJ1-1; a possible D gene is TRBD1 (5 bases). The CDR3 consists of 16 residues. Germline V CDR1 and CDR2: SGHTA, FQGNSA. The V end was cut by 1 base, the J end by 4 bases, with 16 bases between.

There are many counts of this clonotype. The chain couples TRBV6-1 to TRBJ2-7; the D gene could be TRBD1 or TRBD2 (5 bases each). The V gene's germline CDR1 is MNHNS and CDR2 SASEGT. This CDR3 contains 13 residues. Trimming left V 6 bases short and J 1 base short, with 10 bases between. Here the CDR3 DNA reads TGTGCCAGCAGCCGGGGCCTTTCCTACGAGCAGTACTTC. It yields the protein CASSRGLSYEQYF.

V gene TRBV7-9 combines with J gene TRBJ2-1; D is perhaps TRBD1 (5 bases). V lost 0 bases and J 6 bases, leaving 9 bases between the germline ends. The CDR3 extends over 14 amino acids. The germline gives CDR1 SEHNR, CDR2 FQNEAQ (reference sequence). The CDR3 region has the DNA TGTGCCAGCAGCTTAGCCAGGGTGGGCAATGAGCAGTTCTTC. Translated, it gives CASSLARVGNEQFF.

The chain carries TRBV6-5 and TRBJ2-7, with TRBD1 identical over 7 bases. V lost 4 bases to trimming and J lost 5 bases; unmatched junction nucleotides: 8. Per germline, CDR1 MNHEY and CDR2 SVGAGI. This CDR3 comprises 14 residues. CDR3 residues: CASSSLTGSHEQYF. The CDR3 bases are TGTGCCAGCAGTTCCCTGACAGGGTCCCACGAGCAGTACTTC.

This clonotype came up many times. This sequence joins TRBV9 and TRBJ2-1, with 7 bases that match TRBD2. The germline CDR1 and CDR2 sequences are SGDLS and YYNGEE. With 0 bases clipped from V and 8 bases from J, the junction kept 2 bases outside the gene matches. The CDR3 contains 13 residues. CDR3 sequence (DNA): TGTGCCAGCAGCGTAGGCGGGGGTTATGAGCAGTTCTTC. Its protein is CASSVGGGYEQFF.

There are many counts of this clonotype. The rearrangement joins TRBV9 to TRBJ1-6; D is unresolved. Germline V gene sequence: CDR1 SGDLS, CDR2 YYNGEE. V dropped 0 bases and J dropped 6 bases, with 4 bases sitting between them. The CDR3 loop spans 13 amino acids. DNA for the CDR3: TGTGCCAGCAGCGTAGGGAGTAATTCACCCCTCCACTTT. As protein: CASSVGSNSPLHF.

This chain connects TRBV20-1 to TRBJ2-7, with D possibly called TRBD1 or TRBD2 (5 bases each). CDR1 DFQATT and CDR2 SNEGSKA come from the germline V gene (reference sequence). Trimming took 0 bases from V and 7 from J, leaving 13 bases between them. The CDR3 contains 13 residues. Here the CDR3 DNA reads TGCAGTGCTAGAGATCCGGGGCCCCGGGAGCAGTACTTC. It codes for CSARDPGPREQYF.

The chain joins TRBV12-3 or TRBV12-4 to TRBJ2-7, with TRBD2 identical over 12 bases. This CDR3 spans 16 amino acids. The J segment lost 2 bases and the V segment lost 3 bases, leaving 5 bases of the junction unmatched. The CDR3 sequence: CASSLWSSGRAYEQYF. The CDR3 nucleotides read TGTGCCAGCAGTTTGTGGTCTAGCGGGAGGGCCTACGAGCAGTACTTC.

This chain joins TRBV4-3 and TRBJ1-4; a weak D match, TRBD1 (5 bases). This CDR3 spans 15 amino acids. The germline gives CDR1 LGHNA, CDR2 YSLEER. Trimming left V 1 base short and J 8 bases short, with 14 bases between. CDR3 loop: CASSQGEQAFEKLFF. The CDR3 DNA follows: TGCGCCAGCAGCCAAGGTGAACAGGCCTTCGAAAAACTGTTTTTT.

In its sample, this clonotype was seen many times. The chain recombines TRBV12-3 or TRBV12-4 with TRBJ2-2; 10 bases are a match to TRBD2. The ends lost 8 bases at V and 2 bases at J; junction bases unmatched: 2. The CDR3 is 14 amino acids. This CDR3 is CASQREGNTGELFF. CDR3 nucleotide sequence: TGTGCCAGCCAGCGGGAGGGAAACACCGGGGAGCTGTTTTTT.

CDR3 in amino acids: CSVRSGGYEQYF. CDR3 bases: TGCAGCGTTAGGTCGGGAGGGTACGAGCAGTACTTC. The rearrangement links TRBV29-1 to TRBJ2-7, with 8 bases aligning to TRBD2. The germline V gene has CDR1 SQVTM and CDR2 ANQGSEA. J was trimmed by 4 bases and V by 5 bases; bases with no gene match: 4. The CDR3 runs 12 residues.

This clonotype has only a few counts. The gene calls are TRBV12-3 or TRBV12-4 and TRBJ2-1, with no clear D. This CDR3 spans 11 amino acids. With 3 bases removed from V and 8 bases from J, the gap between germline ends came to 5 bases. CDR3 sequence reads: CASSFLDEQFF. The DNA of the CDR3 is TGTGCCAGCAGTTTTCTCGATGAGCAGTTCTTC.

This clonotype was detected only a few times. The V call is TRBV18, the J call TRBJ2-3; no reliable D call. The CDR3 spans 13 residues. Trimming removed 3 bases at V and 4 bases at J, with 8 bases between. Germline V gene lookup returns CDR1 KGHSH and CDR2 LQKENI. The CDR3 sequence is CASSPGTADTQYF. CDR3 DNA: TGTGCCAGCTCACCGGGAACAGCAGATACGCAGTATTTT.

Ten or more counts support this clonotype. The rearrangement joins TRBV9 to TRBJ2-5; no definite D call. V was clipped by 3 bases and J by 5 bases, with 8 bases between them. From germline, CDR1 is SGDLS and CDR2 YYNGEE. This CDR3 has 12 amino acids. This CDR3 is CASSEIGETQYF. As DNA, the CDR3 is TGTGCCAGCAGCGAAATAGGGGAGACCCAGTACTTC.

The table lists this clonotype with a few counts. CDR3 DNA: TGTGCCATCAGTGAGTCGAGGATGGGTCAAGCGGAAGAGACCCAGTACTTC. It specifies CAISESRMGQAEETQYF. The chain is built from TRBV10-3 and TRBJ2-5; D is perhaps TRBD2 (5 bases). The CDR3 consists of 17 residues. Trimming pared 0 bases from V and 3 bases from J, leaving 17 bases between. Germline V lookup: CDR1 ENHRY, CDR2 SYGVKD.

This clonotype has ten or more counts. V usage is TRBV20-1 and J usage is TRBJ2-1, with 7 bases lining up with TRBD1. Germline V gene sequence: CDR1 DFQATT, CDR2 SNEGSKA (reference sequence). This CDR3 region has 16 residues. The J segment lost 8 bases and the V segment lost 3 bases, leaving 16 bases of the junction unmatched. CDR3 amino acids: CSARKGQPSLGDEQFF. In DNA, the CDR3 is TGCAGTGCTAGGAAGGGACAGCCAAGCCTTGGGGATGAGCAGTTCTTC.